This T cell receptor (beta chain) emerged from a study of blood T cell repertoires in COVID-19. Two negative PCRs, clearance, or symptom resolution characterized the recovered Cohort 3 donors. V was pared by 7 bases and J by 0 bases, with 7 bases of the junction left unmatched. The CDR3 is made up of 16 amino acids. CDR1 and CDR2 (germline): SGHVS, FNYEAQ. Original methodology: Cell counts per sample came from amplifying reference gene primers. The method was immunoSEQ multiplex PCR; TCRdb's version includes in-frame clones alone and lacks a portion of them. V, J and clone size are those of that table, while D and trimming were read from the DNA. The sample comprises approximately 210,000 clones, about 80% of which are singletons, and 15% rests with the top ten.

The chain is built from TRBV7-6 and TRBJ2-2; 8 bases line up with TRBD1. The receptor was isolated from a man aged 40-55 years who had recovered from COVID-19. The sample comprised PBMCs or T cells enriched from blood (not recorded which). Written as DNA, the CDR3 is TGTGCCAGCATCCTCCAGGGGGCGTCGAACACCGGGGAGCTGTTTTTT. Translating it yields CASILQGASNTGELFF.